One sample yielded the 27 T cell receptor beta chains listed below, sequenced in a study of blood T cell repertoires in COVID-19. TCRdb keeps only in-frame clones here, not all; method: immunoSEQ multiplex PCR. The sample yields 120,000 or so clones, around nine tenths seen once. Sample: peripheral blood. The receptors stem from a man aged 50-60 years with acute or convalescent COVID-19.

The chain uses TRBV11-2 and TRBJ2-7; D call uncertain. Trimming cost V 1 base and J 9 bases, with 10 bases left between them. The CDR3 totals 12 residues. Per germline, CDR1 SGHAT and CDR2 FQNNGV. The CDR3 bases are TGTGCCAGCAGCTTAGCTGAAAGAGGGCAGTACTTC. It codes for CASSLAERGQYF. The variable domain in full, completed from reference TRBV11-2 and TRBJ2-7, reads EAGVAQSPRYKIIEKRQSVAFWCNPISGHATLYWYQQILGQGPKLLIQFQNNGVVDDSQLPKDRFSAERLKGVDSTLKIQPAKLEDSAVYLCASSLAERGQYFGPGTRLTVT.

CDR3 in DNA: TGTGCCAGCAGTTACTACAGGGGAGTTCAGCCCCAGCATTTT. It codes for CASSYYRGVQPQHF. V usage is TRBV6-5 and J usage is TRBJ1-5; the match to TRBD1 covers 7 bases. V trimming: 1 base; J trimming: 6 bases; junction bases outside the gene matches: 3. Germline values: CDR1 MNHEY, CDR2 SVGAGI. The CDR3 covers 14 residues.

This clone was detected only a few times. This chain links TRBV30 with TRBJ2-2; 9 bases agree with TRBD1. Losses at the gene ends were 2 bases for V and 4 bases for J; bases not matched to a gene: 2. From germline, CDR1 is GTSNPN and CDR2 SVGIG (reference sequence). The CDR3 covers 14 residues. The CDR3 DNA reads as TGTGCCTGGAGTCTGGACAGGGGCACCGGGGAGCTGTTTTTT. The encoded protein is CAWSLDRGTGELFF.

The V gene is TRBV12-3 or TRBV12-4, the J gene TRBJ2-1; TRBD2 is a possible D gene (5 bases). This CDR3 is 12 amino acids long. The V end was cut by 0 bases, the J end by 9 bases, with 6 bases between. CDR3 DNA sequence: TGTGCCAGCAGTTTAGCGGGAGTTGAGCAGTTCTTC. It translates to CASSLAGVEQFF.

This rearrangement joins TRBV6-1 to TRBJ1-1; D remains unclear. Germline V gene lookup returns CDR1 MNHNS and CDR2 SASEGT. Trimming took 3 bases from V and 13 from J, leaving 15 bases between them. This CDR3 has 12 residues. The CDR3: CASSDLVRHDFF. The CDR3 DNA is TGTGCCAGCAGTGACCTGGTGCGACACGATTTCTTT.

The V and J genes are TRBV14 and TRBJ1-2; D may be TRBD1 (6 bases). This CDR3 has 13 amino acids. CDR1 is SGHDN and CDR2 is FVKESK in the germline V gene. Trimming left V 4 bases short and J 7 bases short, with 13 bases between. CDR3 nucleotide sequence: TGTGCCAGCAGCCCAGGGGTGAGGAGTGGCTACACCTTC. Amino acid sequence: CASSPGVRSGYTF.

The chain carries TRBV7-8 and TRBJ2-3; D is ambiguous. With 1 base removed from V and 0 bases from J, the gap between germline ends came to 11 bases. This CDR3 contains 16 residues. Germline V CDR1 and CDR2: SGHVS, FQNEAQ. In DNA, the CDR3 is TGTGCCAGCAGCTTAGTGGCAGGCCATAGCACAGATACGCAGTATTTT. It codes for CASSLVAGHSTDTQYF.

V gene TRBV7-2 combines with J gene TRBJ1-1; 8 positions agree with TRBD1. The CDR3 contains 15 residues. With V trimmed by 2 bases and J by 5 bases, 7 bases remained unmatched. Per germline, CDR1 SGHTA and CDR2 FQGNSA. The CDR3 DNA reads TGTGCCAGCAGCTTATCCGGACAGGGTATAACTGAAGCTTTCTTT. This codes for CASSLSGQGITEAFF.

J is TRBJ1-3 and V is TRBV7-2; TRBD1 agrees at 8 bases. The trim removed 5 bases at V and 2 bases at J, leaving 8 bases unmatched. The CDR3 has 16 amino acids. Germline V gene sequence: CDR1 SGHTA, CDR2 FQGNSA. CDR3 nucleotides: TGTGCCAGCAGCACCGAGACAGGGGTGGCTGGAAACACCATATATTTT. It encodes CASSTETGVAGNTIYF. Complete variable domain (other parts from reference TRBV7-2 and TRBJ1-3): GAGVSQSPSNKVTEKGKDVELRCDPISGHTALYWYRQSLGQGLEFLIYFQGNSAPDKSGLPSDRFSAERTGGSVSTLTIQRTQQEDSAVYLCASSTETGVAGNTIYFGEGSWLTVV.

The chain is built from TRBV1 and TRBJ2-7; TRBD2, as called in the table, went unchecked against the DNA. TRBV1 is recorded as a pseudogene. CDR3 size: 17 residues. This chain's CDR3 is CTSSHRNPLAEGYEQYF. CDR3 nucleotides: TGCACCAGCAGCCACCGCAACCCCCTAGCGGAGGGCTACGAGCAGTACTTC.

The chain recombines TRBV29-1 with TRBJ2-7, with D unclear. V lost 0 bases and J lost 4, with 7 bases in between. Germline loops: CDR1 SQVTM, CDR2 ANQGSEA. This CDR3 has 12 amino acids. The chain's CDR3 is CSVEDARYEQYF. Written as DNA, the CDR3 is TGCAGCGTTGAAGATGCTAGGTACGAGCAGTACTTC.

The CDR3 region is CASSLTGTDTQYF. In nucleotides, the CDR3 is TGCGCCAGCAGCTTGACGGGCACAGATACGCAGTATTTT. The chain employs TRBV5-1 and TRBJ2-3, with D unresolved. Between the trimmed V and J ends, which lost 1 base and 1 base, there was a span of 4 bases. The CDR3 contains 13 residues. From germline, CDR1 is SGHRS and CDR2 YFSETQ.

CDR3 bases: TGCGCCAGCAGTAGACAGAGCCCCACAGATACGCAGTATTTT. It translates to CASSRQSPTDTQYF. The V and J genes are TRBV10-2 and TRBJ2-3; D might be TRBD1 (5 bases). This CDR3 contains 14 residues. The germline V gene encodes CDR1 WSHSY and CDR2 SAAADI. V gave up 5 bases and J gave up 2 bases, with 11 bases separating them.

The chain is built from TRBV4-3 and TRBJ1-1; D is ambiguous. Germline V lookup: CDR1 LGHNA, CDR2 YSLEER. Trimming shortened V by 8 bases and J by 4 bases, and 20 bases separated the two germline ends. This CDR3 contains 15 residues. CDR3 sequence reads: CASSGWEVEGTEAFF. CDR3 DNA sequence: TGCGCCAGCTCCGGGTGGGAAGTCGAGGGCACTGAAGCTTTCTTT.

This sequence joins TRBV30 and TRBJ1-3, with TRBD1 as a possible D gene (6 bases). Germline V lookup: CDR1 GTSNPN, CDR2 SVGIG (reference sequence). Trimming took 3 bases from V and 4 from J, leaving 13 bases between them. CDR3 length equals 14 residues. The CDR3 spells CAWRQGSGGNTIYF. In nucleotides, the CDR3 is TGTGCCTGGAGACAGGGATCGGGGGGAAACACCATATATTTT.

This clone was detected only once. The rearrangement joins TRBV7-8 to TRBJ2-3; 10 nucleotides agree with TRBD1. The CDR3 covers 16 residues. J gave up 3 bases and V 1 base, and 4 bases lay outside the gene matches. CDR1 SGHVS and CDR2 FQNEAQ come from the germline V gene. CDR3 coding DNA: TGTGCCAGCAGCTTAGTGTCGGGACAGGGGACAGATACGCAGTATTTT. Translated, it gives CASSLVSGQGTDTQYF.

This clone was seen only once. This chain links TRBV10-3 with TRBJ2-2; 10 nucleotides align to TRBD2. J gave up 5 bases and V 7 bases, and 7 bases lay outside the gene matches. Germline CDR1 and CDR2: ENHRY and SYGVKD. This CDR3 comprises 15 residues. CDR3 sequence: CAITQSGGGTGELFF. The CDR3 nucleotides are TGTGCCATCACCCAAAGCGGGGGGGGAACCGGGGAGCTGTTTTTT.

The gene calls are TRBV7-9 and TRBJ1-5; the match to TRBD1 covers 10 bases. Losses at the gene ends were 5 bases for V and 4 bases for J; bases not matched to a gene: 5. CDR3 size: 15 residues. Germline V gene lookup returns CDR1 SEHNR and CDR2 FQNEAQ (reference sequence). The CDR3 region has the DNA TGTGCCAGCAGCCCAGGACAGGGGGGGAATCAGCCCCAGCATTTT. It translates to CASSPGQGGNQPQHF.

This chain uses TRBV30 with TRBJ2-2; D is undetermined. This CDR3 has 14 amino acids. The V end was cut by 4 bases, the J end by 0 bases, with 9 bases between. Germline values: CDR1 GTSNPN, CDR2 SVGIG (reference sequence). This CDR3 reads CAWKYGSNTGELFF. CDR3 coding DNA: TGTGCCTGGAAGTATGGCTCGAACACCGGGGAGCTGTTTTTT.

The chain employs TRBV6-6 and TRBJ1-1; 10 nucleotides match TRBD1. Trimming took 4 bases from V and 5 from J; bases not matched to a gene: 10. In germline, CDR1 is MNHNY, CDR2 SVGAGI (reference sequence). The CDR3 spans 16 residues. The CDR3 loop reads CASSSGTGVVWTEAFF. The CDR3 DNA sequence: TGTGCCAGCAGTTCCGGGACAGGGGTGGTTTGGACTGAAGCTTTCTTT.

The chain employs TRBV30 and TRBJ1-2; D is uncertain. Trimming shortened V by 0 bases and J by 1 base, and 3 bases separated the two germline ends. There are 12 residues in the CDR3. Per the germline V gene, CDR1 is GTSNPN and CDR2 is SVGIG (reference sequence). CDR3 protein: CAWSVYNYGYTF. CDR3 sequence (DNA): TGTGCCTGGAGTGTCTATAACTATGGCTACACCTTC.

The gene calls are TRBV27 and TRBJ2-1; 9 bases align to TRBD1. CDR1 is MNHEY and CDR2 is SMNVEV in the germline V gene (reference sequence). V shed 1 base, J shed 8 bases, and the junction held 6 bases outside the gene matches. This CDR3 contains 15 residues. The CDR3 sequence is CASSLLWTGVYEQFF. The CDR3 DNA reads TGTGCCAGCAGTTTATTGTGGACAGGGGTGTATGAGCAGTTCTTC.

The rearrangement joins TRBV4-3 to TRBJ2-1; TRBD2 agrees at 7 bases. The V gene's germline CDR1 is LGHNA and CDR2 YSLEER. This CDR3 contains 16 residues. V lost 2 bases and J lost 2; bases outside the gene matches: 6. The CDR3 DNA sequence: TGCGCCAGCAGCCAAAGGTGGGAGGGCCCCTACAATGAGCAGTTCTTC. As protein: CASSQRWEGPYNEQFF.

This sequence joins TRBV3-1 (or the pseudogene TRBV3-2) and TRBJ2-5; D perhaps matches TRBD2 (6 bases). Per germline, CDR1 LGHDT and CDR2 YNNKEL (reference sequence). The CDR3 spans 16 residues. With 1 base removed from V and 5 bases from J, the gap between germline ends came to 17 bases. The CDR3 bases are TGTGCCAGCAGCCAAGGCTTCGATCTAGCGCGGGAGACCCAGTACTTC. Encoded protein: CASSQGFDLARETQYF.

The CDR3 nucleotides are TGTGCCAGCAGCTTTACAGGGGCTAGCAATCAGCCCCAGCATTTT. Amino acid sequence: CASSFTGASNQPQHF. The chain combines TRBV6-2 or TRBV6-3 with TRBJ1-5; TRBD1 matches 7 bases. V lost 6 bases, J lost 0 bases, and 5 bases stayed unmatched. Germline CDR1 reads MNHEY; CDR2 reads SVGEGT. This CDR3 has 15 amino acids.

The chain uses TRBV27 and TRBJ2-2; the D gene is possibly TRBD1 (5 bases). The V end lost 2 bases, the J end lost 6 bases, and 7 bases lay between the germline ends. Germline V gene data show CDR1 as MNHEY and CDR2 as SMNVEV (reference sequence). This CDR3 has 13 residues. This chain's CDR3 is CASSLQGSGELFF. CDR3 coding DNA: TGTGCCAGCAGTTTACAGGGATCCGGGGAGCTGTTTTTT.

This sequence joins TRBV29-1 and TRBJ2-2; possible D gene TRBD2, 5 bases. V gave up 0 bases and J gave up 5 bases, with 19 bases separating them. In germline, CDR1 is SQVTM, CDR2 ANQGSEA. CDR3 length: 17 residues. CDR3 nucleotides: TGCAGCGTTGAAGAAGGAAGAAGTGGGAGCAGGACCGGGGAGCTGTTTTTT. It codes for CSVEEGRSGSRTGELFF.